Listed below are T cell receptor beta chains from one sample, sequenced in a study of blood T cell repertoires in COVID-19. Sequencing was performed with immunoSEQ multiplex PCR; in TCRdb, only in-frame clones are kept and a portion is missing. The table lists about 220,000 clones, around 82% of them singletons. The specimen sequenced was peripheral blood. These receptors all stem from a woman aged 60 to 75 with acute or convalescent COVID-19. The CDR3 runs from the conserved cysteine through the conserved F or W. D genes are given only for firm matches. Not every row has a clone size; where given, it reads once, few, many or a size class.

D gene,V gene,J gene,clone size,CDR3 length,CDR3 DNA,CDR3 protein
TRBD1,TRBV3-1/TRBV3-2,TRBJ2-7,.,17,TGTGCCAGCAGCCAAGCCCGACAGGGGGCGTCTTTGTACGAGCAGTACTTC,CASSQARQGASLYEQYF
TRBD1,TRBV27,TRBJ2-2,.,15,TGTGCCAGCAGAGCACAGGGGGAGATCACCGGGGAGCTGTTTTTT,CASRAQGEITGELFF
TRBD1,TRBV25-1,TRBJ1-2,.,13,TGTGCCAGCGGGGACAGGTCTAACTATGGCTACACCTTC,CASGDRSNYGYTF
.,TRBV6-5,TRBJ1-5,.,15,TGTGCCAGCAGTACAGGGTCGGGCGGCAATCAGCCCCAGCATTTT,CASSTGSGGNQPQHF
TRBD2,TRBV4-2,TRBJ2-2,few,17,TGTGCCAGCAGCCCCCAGAGTTTAGCGGGGGGTCTCGGGGAGCTGTTTTTT,CASSPQSLAGGLGELFF
TRBD1,TRBV9,TRBJ2-7,.,17,TGTGCCAGCAGCGGCGACAGGGCAGAATCACGACCCTACGAGCAGTACTTC,CASSGDRAESRPYEQYF
TRBD2,TRBV3-1/TRBV3-2,TRBJ2-1,.,15,TGTGCCAGCACTCCCCGGTCGGGACTAAACAATGAGCAGTTCTTC,CASTPRSGLNNEQFF
.,TRBV7-9,TRBJ1-4,few,16,TGTGCCAGCAGCTTAACTTTGGGGGGGATCGGTGAAAAACTGTTTTTT,CASSLTLGGIGEKLFF
.,TRBV24-1,TRBJ1-2,few,15,TGTGCCACCAGTGATACCCGGTTCGGCGGGGATGGCTACACCTTC,CATSDTRFGGDGYTF
TRBD1,TRBV27,TRBJ1-5,.,14,TGTGCCAGCAGTTTAAATTACAGGGGTCAGCCCCAGCATTTT,CASSLNYRGQPQHF